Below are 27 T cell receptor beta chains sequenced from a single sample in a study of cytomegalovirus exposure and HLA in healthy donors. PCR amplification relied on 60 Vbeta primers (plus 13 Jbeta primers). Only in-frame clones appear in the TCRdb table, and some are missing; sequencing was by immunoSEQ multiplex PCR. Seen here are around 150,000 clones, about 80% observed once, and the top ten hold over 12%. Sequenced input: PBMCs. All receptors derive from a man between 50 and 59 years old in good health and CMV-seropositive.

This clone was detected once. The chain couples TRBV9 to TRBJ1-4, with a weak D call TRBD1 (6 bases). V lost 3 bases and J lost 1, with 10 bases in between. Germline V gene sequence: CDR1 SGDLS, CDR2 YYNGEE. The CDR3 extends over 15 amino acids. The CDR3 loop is CASSATGLTNEKLFF. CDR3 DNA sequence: TGTGCCAGCAGCGCTACAGGGTTAACTAATGAAAAACTGTTTTTT.

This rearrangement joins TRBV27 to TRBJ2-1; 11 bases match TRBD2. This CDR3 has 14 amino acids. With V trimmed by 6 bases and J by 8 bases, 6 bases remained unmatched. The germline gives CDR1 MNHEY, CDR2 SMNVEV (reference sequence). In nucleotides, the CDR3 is TGTGCCAGCAGCCTCACTAGCGGGGGCGATGAGCAGTTCTTC. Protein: CASSLTSGGDEQFF.

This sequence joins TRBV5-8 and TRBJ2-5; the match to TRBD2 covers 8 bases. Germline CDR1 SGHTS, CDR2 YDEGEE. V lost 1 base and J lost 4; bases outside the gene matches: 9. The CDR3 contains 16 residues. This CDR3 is CASSLSGGGGGETQYF. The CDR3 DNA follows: TGTGCCAGCAGCTTGAGCGGGGGCGGAGGGGGAGAGACCCAGTACTTC.

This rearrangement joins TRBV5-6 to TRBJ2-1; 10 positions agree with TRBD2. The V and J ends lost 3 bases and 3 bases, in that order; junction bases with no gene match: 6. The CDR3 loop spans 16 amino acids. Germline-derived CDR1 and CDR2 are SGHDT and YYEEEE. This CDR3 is CASSSDTSGDYNEQFF. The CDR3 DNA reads TGTGCCAGCAGCTCGGATACTAGCGGGGACTACAATGAGCAGTTCTTC.

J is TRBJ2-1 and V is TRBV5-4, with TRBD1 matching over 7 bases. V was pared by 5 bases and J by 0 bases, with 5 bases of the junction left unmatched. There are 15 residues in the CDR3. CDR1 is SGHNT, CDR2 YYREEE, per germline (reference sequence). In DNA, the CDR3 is TGTGCCAGCAGAACCGGACAGGACTCCTACAATGAGCAGTTCTTC. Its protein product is CASRTGQDSYNEQFF.

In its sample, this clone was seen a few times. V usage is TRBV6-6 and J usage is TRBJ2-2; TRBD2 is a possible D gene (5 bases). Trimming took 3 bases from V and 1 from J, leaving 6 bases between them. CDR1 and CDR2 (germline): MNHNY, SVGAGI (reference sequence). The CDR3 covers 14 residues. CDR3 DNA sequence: TGTGCCAGCAGTTATCGGGGGAACACCGGGGAGCTGTTTTTT. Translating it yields CASSYRGNTGELFF.

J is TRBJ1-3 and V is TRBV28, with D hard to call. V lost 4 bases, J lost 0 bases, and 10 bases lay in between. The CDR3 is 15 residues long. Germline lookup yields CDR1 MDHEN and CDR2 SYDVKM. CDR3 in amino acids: CASSSPGSSGNTIYF. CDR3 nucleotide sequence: TGTGCCAGCAGTTCACCCGGGAGCTCTGGAAACACCATATATTTT. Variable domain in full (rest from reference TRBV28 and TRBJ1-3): DVKVTQSSRYLVKRTGEKVFLECVQDMDHENMFWYRQDPGLGLRLIYFSYDVKMKEKGDIPEGYSVSREKKERFSLILESASTNQTSMYLCASSSPGSSGNTIYFGEGSWLTVV.

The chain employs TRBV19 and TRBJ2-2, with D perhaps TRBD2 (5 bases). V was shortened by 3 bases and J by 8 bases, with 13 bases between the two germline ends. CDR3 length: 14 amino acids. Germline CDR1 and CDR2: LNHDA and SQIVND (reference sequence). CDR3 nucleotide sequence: TGTGCCAGTAGTATTTCCCCCGTAGCGGGGGAGCTGTTTTTT. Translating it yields CASSISPVAGELFF.

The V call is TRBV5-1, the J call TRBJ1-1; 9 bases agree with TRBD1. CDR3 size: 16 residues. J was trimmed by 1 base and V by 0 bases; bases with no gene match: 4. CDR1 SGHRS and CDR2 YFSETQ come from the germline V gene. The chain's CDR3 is CASSLGGQGWNTEAFF. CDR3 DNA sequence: TGCGCCAGCAGCTTGGGGGGACAGGGCTGGAACACTGAAGCTTTCTTT.

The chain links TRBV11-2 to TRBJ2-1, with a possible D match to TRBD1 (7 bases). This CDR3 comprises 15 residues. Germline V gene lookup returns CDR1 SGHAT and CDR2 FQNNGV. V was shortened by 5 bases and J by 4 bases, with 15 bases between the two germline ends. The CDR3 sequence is CASSPRRGPYNEQFF. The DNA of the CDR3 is TGTGCCAGCAGCCCTAGGAGGGGGCCTTACAATGAGCAGTTCTTC.

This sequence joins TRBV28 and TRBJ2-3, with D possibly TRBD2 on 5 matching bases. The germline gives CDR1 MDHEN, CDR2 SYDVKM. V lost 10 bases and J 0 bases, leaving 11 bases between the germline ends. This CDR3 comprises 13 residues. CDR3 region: CATLEDSTDTQYF. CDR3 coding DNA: TGTGCCACCTTGGAGGATAGCACAGATACGCAGTATTTT.

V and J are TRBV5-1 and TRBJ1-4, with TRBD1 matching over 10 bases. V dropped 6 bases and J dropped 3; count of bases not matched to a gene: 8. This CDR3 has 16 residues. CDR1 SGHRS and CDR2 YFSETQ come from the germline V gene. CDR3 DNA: TGCGCCAGCACCCCGGACAGGGGGATGGCTAATGAAAAACTGTTTTTT. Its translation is CASTPDRGMANEKLFF. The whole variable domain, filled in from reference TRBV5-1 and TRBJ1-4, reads KAGVTQTPRYLIKTRGQQVTLSCSPISGHRSVSWYQQTPGQGLQFLFEYFSETQRNKGNFPGRFSGRQFSNSRSEMNVSTLELGDSALYLCASTPDRGMANEKLFFGSGTQLSVL.

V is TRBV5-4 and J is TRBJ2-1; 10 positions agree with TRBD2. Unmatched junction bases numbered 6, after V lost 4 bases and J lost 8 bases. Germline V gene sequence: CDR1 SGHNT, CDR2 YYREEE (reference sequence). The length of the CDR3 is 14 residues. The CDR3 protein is CASSQAGGVDEQFF. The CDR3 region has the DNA TGTGCCAGCAGCCAAGCGGGGGGGGTGGATGAGCAGTTCTTC.

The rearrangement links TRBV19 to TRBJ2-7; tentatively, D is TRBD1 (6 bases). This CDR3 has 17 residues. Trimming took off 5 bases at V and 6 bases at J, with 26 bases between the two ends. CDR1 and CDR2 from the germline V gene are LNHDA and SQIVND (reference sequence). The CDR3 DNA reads TGTGCCAGTAGTGCCCGACAGCCGGGACACCCTCTCGGCGAGCAGTACTTC. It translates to CASSARQPGHPLGEQYF. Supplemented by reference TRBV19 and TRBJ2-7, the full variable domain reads DGGITQSPKYLFRKEGQNVTLSCEQNLNHDAMYWYRQDPGQGLRLIYYSQIVNDFQKGDIAEGYSVSREKKESFPLTVTSAQKNPTAFYLCASSARQPGHPLGEQYFGPGTRLTVT.

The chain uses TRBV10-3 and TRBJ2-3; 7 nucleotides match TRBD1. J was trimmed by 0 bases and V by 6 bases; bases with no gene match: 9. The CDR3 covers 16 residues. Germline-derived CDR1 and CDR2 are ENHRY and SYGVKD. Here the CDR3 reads CAISRDRESSTDTQYF. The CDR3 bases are TGTGCCATCAGCCGGGACAGAGAGTCTAGCACAGATACGCAGTATTTT.

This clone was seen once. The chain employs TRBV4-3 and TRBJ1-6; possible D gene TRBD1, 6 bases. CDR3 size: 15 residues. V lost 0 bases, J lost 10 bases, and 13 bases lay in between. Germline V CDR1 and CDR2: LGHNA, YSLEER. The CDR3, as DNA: TGCGCCAGCAGCCAAGATACGACAGGAAGCTCACCCCTCCACTTT. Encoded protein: CASSQDTTGSSPLHF.

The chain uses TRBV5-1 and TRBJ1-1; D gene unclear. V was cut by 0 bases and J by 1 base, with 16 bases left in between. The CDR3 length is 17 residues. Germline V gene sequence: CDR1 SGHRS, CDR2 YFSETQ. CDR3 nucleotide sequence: TGCGCCAGCAGCTTGGGGGAGGGAAGGGCCGCGAACACTGAAGCTTTCTTT. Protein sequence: CASSLGEGRAANTEAFF.

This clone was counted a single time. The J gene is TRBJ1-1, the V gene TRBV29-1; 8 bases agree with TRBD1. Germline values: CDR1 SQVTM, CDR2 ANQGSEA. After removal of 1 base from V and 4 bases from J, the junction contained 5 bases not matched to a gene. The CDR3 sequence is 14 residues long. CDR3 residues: CSVEGTDRGTEAFF. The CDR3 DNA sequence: TGCAGCGTTGAAGGGACTGACAGGGGCACTGAAGCTTTCTTT.

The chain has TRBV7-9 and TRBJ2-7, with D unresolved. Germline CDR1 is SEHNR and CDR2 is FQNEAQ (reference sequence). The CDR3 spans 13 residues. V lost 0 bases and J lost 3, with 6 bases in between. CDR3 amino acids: CASSLALYYEQYF. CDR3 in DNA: TGTGCCAGCAGCTTAGCGTTATACTACGAGCAGTACTTC. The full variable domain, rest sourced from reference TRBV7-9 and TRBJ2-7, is DTGVSQNPRHKITKRGQNVTFRCDPISEHNRLYWYRQTLGQGPEFLTYFQNEAQLEKSRLLSDRFSAERPKGSFSTLEIQRTEQGDSAMYLCASSLALYYEQYFGPGTRLTVT.

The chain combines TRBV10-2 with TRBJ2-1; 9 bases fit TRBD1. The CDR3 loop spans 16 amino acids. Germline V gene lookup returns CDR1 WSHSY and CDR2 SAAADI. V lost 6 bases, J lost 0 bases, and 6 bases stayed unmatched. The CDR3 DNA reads TGCGCCAGCAGAGGACAGGGGAGGCGCTCCTACAATGAGCAGTTCTTC. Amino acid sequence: CASRGQGRRSYNEQFF.

DNA of the CDR3: TGTGCCAGCAGCCGACAGGGGGCTGGGGCCAACGTCCTGACTTTC. This encodes CASSRQGAGANVLTF. The rearrangement joins TRBV7-3 to TRBJ2-6, with 9 bases lining up with TRBD1. V was pared by 5 bases and J by 2 bases, with 1 base of the junction left unmatched. The CDR3 consists of 15 residues. In germline, CDR1 is SGHTA, CDR2 FQGTGA.

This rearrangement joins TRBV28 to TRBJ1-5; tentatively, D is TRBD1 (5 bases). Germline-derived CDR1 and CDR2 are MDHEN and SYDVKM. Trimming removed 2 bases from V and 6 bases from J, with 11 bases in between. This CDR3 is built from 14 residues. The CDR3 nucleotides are TGTGCCAGCAGTTTACCGGGGGGACCTCAGCCCCAGCATTTT. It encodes CASSLPGGPQPQHF.

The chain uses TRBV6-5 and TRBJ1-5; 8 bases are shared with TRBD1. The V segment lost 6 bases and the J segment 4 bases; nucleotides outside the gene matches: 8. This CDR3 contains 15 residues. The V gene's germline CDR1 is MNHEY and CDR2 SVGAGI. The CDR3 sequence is CASSLGTGANQPQHF. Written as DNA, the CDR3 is TGTGCCAGCAGCCTCGGGACAGGAGCTAATCAGCCCCAGCATTTT.

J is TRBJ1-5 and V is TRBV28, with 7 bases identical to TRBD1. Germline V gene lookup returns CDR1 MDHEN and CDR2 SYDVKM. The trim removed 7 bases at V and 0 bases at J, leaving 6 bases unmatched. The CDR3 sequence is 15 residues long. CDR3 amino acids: CASTYRGVSNQPQHF. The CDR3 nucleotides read TGTGCCAGCACTTACAGGGGTGTTAGCAATCAGCCCCAGCATTTT.

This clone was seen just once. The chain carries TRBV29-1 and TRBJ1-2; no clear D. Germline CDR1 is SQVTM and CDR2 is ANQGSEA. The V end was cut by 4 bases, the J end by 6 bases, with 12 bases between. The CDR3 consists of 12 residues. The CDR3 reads CSVVESADGYTF. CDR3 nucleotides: TGCAGCGTTGTTGAGAGCGCGGATGGCTACACCTTC.

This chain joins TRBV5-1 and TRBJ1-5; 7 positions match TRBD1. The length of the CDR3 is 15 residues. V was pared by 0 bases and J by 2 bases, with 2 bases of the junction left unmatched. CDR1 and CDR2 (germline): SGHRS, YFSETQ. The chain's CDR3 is CASSLEGTGNQPQHF. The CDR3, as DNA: TGCGCCAGCAGCTTGGAGGGGACAGGCAATCAGCCCCAGCATTTT.

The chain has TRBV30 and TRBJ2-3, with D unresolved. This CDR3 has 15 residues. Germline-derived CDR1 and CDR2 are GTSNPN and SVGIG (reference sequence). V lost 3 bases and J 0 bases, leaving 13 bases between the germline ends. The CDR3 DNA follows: TGTGCCTGGAGATGGTCGGAGACTAGCACAGATACGCAGTATTTT. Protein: CAWRWSETSTDTQYF.